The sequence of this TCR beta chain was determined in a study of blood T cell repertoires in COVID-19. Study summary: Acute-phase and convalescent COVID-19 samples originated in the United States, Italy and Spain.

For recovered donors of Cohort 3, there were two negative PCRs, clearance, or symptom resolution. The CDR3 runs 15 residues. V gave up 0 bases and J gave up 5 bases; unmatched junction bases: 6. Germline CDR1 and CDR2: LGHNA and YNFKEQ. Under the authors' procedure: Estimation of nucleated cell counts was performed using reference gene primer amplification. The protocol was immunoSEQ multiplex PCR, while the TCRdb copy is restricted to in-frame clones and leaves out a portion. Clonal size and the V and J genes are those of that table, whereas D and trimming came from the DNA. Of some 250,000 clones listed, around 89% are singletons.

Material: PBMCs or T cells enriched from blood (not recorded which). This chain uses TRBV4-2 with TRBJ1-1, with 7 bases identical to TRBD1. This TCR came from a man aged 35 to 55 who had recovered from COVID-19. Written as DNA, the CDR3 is TGTGCCAGCAGCCAAGAAGGGCAGGGGGGAACTGAAGCTTTCTTT. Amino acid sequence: CASSQEGQGGTEAFF.